This T cell receptor beta chain stems from a study of blood T cell repertoires in COVID-19. Study in general: From the United States, Italy and Spain came samples of acute and convalescent COVID-19. Nucleic acid was either cDNA or gDNA, and it came from T cells, B-cell-depleted T cells, or PBMCs.

Data came from immunoSEQ multiplex PCR; TCRdb stores just in-frame clones and leaves some out. Among 110,000 to 150,000 clones, over 75% were seen once, and the ten largest hold about 1.7%. Germline V gene data show CDR1 as KGHSH and CDR2 as LQKENI. V lost 2 bases and J lost 7, with 12 bases in between. The CDR3 has 14 amino acids. The sequenced sample consisted of peripheral blood. The chain has TRBV18 and TRBJ1-5, with D possibly matching TRBD1 (6 bases). This TCR was recovered from a woman between 45 and 65 years old with acute or convalescent COVID-19. CDR3 in amino acids: CASSPLHRDQPQHF. DNA for the CDR3: TGTGCCAGCTCACCATTGCACAGGGACCAGCCCCAGCATTTT.